These 19 T cell receptor beta chains were all obtained from the same sample, sequenced in a study of persistence of HIV-infected CD4 T cells. This was the immunoSEQ version 4 assay in survey mode. Profiled with immunoSEQ multiplex PCR; TCRdb holds only in-frame clones, not every one. The table includes roughly 43,000 clones, more than 70% detected once. This nonspecific control used anti-CD3/anti-CD28 bead stimulation of CD4+ T cells. CD4+ T cells upregulating both CD40 ligand and CD69 were sorted as responding cells. These receptors lack a known antigen. The source material was CD4+ T cells sorted from PBMCs after approximately 19-hour stimulation, sampled from a patient who received antiretroviral therapy. All receptors derive from an adult man with HIV who was CMV-seropositive.

This chain uses TRBV5-4 with TRBJ1-2; 8 bases line up with TRBD1. The CDR3 totals 16 residues. CDR1 and CDR2 from the germline V gene are SGHNT and YYREEE (reference sequence). Trimming removed 3 bases from V and 6 bases from J; junction bases left unmatched: 13. The CDR3 DNA reads TGTGCCAGCAGCTACGTACAGGGGGGCACCGGGGATGGCTACACCTTC. Translation: CASSYVQGGTGDGYTF.

This clone has more than one count but fewer than ten. The chain has TRBV3-1 (or the pseudogene TRBV3-2) and TRBJ2-1; 9 bases fit TRBD2. Trimming cost V 2 bases and J 4 bases; bases outside gene matches: 6. CDR1 is LGHDT and CDR2 is YNNKEL in the germline V gene (reference sequence). This CDR3 spans 16 amino acids. In DNA form, the CDR3 reads TGTGCCAGCAGCCAACAGACTAGCGGAACATACAATGAGCAGTTCTTC. This encodes CASSQQTSGTYNEQFF.

The rearrangement joins TRBV6-5 to TRBJ1-1; tentatively, D is TRBD1 (6 bases). Germline CDR1 reads MNHEY; CDR2 reads SVGAGI. The CDR3 has 14 residues. V shed 10 bases and J shed 1 base, with 16 bases lying between them. The CDR3 is CATGRAGANTEAFF. For the CDR3, the DNA is TGTGCCACAGGGAGGGCAGGGGCGAACACTGAAGCTTTCTTT.

The V gene is TRBV19, the J gene TRBJ1-1; maybe TRBD1 (5 bases). This CDR3 is 14 amino acids long. Per germline, CDR1 LNHDA and CDR2 SQIVND (reference sequence). Trimming took 1 base from V and 1 from J, leaving 7 bases between them. The CDR3 reads CASSIGQTNTEAFF. The CDR3, as DNA: TGTGCCAGTAGTATAGGACAGACGAACACTGAAGCTTTCTTT.

CDR3 residues: CASSRTGYDEQYF. The CDR3, as DNA: TGTGCCAGCAGTCGGACAGGATACGACGAGCAGTACTTC. The chain employs TRBV12-3 or TRBV12-4 and TRBJ2-7; 7 nucleotides agree with TRBD1. With 5 bases clipped from V and 5 bases from J, the junction kept 6 bases outside the gene matches. The CDR3 covers 13 residues.

DNA for the CDR3: TGTGCCAGCCTTACAGGGTCTCTACCGAACACTGAAGCTTTCTTT. This sequence encodes CASLTGSLPNTEAFF. J is TRBJ1-1 and V is TRBV28; TRBD1 is a possible D gene (6 bases). CDR1 MDHEN and CDR2 SYDVKM come from the germline V gene. This CDR3 has 15 amino acids. The V end was cut by 8 bases, the J end by 1 base, with 17 bases between.

The rearrangement joins TRBV27 to TRBJ2-3; 7 bases line up with TRBD2. J lost 5 bases, V lost 8 bases, and 10 bases had no gene match. Germline V lookup: CDR1 MNHEY, CDR2 SMNVEV (reference sequence). CDR3 length: 14 amino acids. The CDR3 protein is CASARTSVQDTQYF. CDR3 nucleotide sequence: TGTGCCAGCGCAAGAACTAGCGTTCAAGATACGCAGTATTTT.

The chain uses TRBV28 and TRBJ2-2; D is uncertain. CDR1 MDHEN and CDR2 SYDVKM come from the germline V gene. The CDR3 totals 14 residues. Trimming left V 2 bases short and J 4 bases short, with 8 bases between. The CDR3 spells CASSLPLSTGELFF. The CDR3, as DNA: TGTGCCAGCAGTTTACCCCTCAGCACCGGGGAGCTGTTTTTT. Supplemented by reference TRBV28 and TRBJ2-2, the full variable domain reads DVKVTQSSRYLVKRTGEKVFLECVQDMDHENMFWYRQDPGLGLRLIYFSYDVKMKEKGDIPEGYSVSREKKERFSLILESASTNQTSMYLCASSLPLSTGELFFGEGSRLTVL.

The V call is TRBV2, the J call TRBJ1-5; the D is unclear. Germline assignment: CDR1 SNHLY and CDR2 FYNNEI. V was trimmed by 6 bases and J by 7 bases, leaving 10 bases between them. The CDR3 spans 12 residues. The CDR3, as DNA: TGTGCCAGCAGCCGATCTCGACAGCCCCAGCATTTT. Translating it yields CASSRSRQPQHF.

The gene calls are TRBV15 and TRBJ2-6; D may be TRBD1 (5 bases). This CDR3 comprises 14 residues. Looked up from germline, CDR1 is LNHNV and CDR2 is YYDKDF (reference sequence). V dropped 6 bases and J dropped 1 base, with 7 bases sitting between them. The CDR3 spells CATRGASGANVLTF. CDR3 nucleotides: TGTGCCACCAGAGGGGCTTCTGGGGCCAACGTCCTGACTTTC.

This clone was seen a single time. The chain carries TRBV20-1 and TRBJ2-7; D ambiguous. V lost 3 bases and J lost 1, with 10 bases in between. CDR1 and CDR2 (germline): DFQATT, SNEGSKA (reference sequence). There are 13 residues in the CDR3. The CDR3 spells CSASVPTSYEQYF. The CDR3 DNA reads as TGCAGTGCTAGTGTCCCCACTTCCTACGAGCAGTACTTC.

The chain combines TRBV4-1 with TRBJ1-1; D gene ambiguous. Trimming stripped 0 bases from V and 3 bases from J, with 5 bases between. Germline V gene data show CDR1 as MGHRA and CDR2 as YSYEKL. CDR3 length equals 13 residues. The CDR3 is CASSQEGYTEAFF. CDR3 bases: TGCGCCAGCAGCCAAGAGGGGTACACTGAAGCTTTCTTT.

This chain uses TRBV11-3 with TRBJ2-3, with TRBD1 matching 7 bases. This CDR3 is built from 14 residues. Trimming cost V 3 bases and J 4 bases; bases outside gene matches: 4. CDR1 is SGHNT and CDR2 is YENEEA in the germline V gene. In nucleotides, the CDR3 is TGTGCCAGCAGCTTTAGGGGGCTGGCAGATACGCAGTATTTT. Amino acid sequence: CASSFRGLADTQYF.

The chain recombines TRBV27 with TRBJ1-2; D is undetermined. This CDR3 contains 13 residues. Trimming left V 2 bases short and J 7 bases short, with 11 bases between. Germline V gives CDR1 MNHEY, CDR2 SMNVEV (reference sequence). DNA of the CDR3: TGTGCCAGCAGTTTAGGCAGGTACGGTGGCTACACCTTC. Its translation is CASSLGRYGGYTF.

The chain is built from TRBV5-8 and TRBJ1-3, with unresolved D. CDR1 and CDR2 (germline): SGHTS, YDEGEE. Trimming removed 2 bases at V and 0 bases at J, with 9 bases between. The CDR3 consists of 15 residues. The DNA of the CDR3 is TGTGCCAGCAGCTTAGGGTGGATCTCTGGAAACACCATATATTTT. It specifies CASSLGWISGNTIYF.

The V gene is TRBV28, the J gene TRBJ2-7, with D possibly TRBD2 on 6 matching bases. This CDR3 has 13 amino acids. V lost 8 bases and J 1 base, leaving 12 bases between the germline ends. Germline CDR1 reads MDHEN; CDR2 reads SYDVKM. CDR3: CASEASASYEQYF. The CDR3, as DNA: TGTGCCAGCGAAGCTAGCGCATCCTACGAGCAGTACTTC.

The chain is built from TRBV6-5 and TRBJ1-1; D is unresolved. Deletions cut 6 bases from V and 1 base from J, with 9 bases between. The CDR3 loop spans 13 amino acids. Germline CDR1 and CDR2: MNHEY and SVGAGI. CDR3 nucleotides: TGTGCCAGCAGACCTCGGTGGAACACTGAAGCTTTCTTT. Protein product: CASRPRWNTEAFF.

CDR3 loop: CASSESGGNTEAFF. In nucleotides, the CDR3 is TGTGCCAGCAGTGAATCGGGTGGGAACACTGAAGCTTTCTTT. The chain links TRBV2 to TRBJ1-1, with unresolved D. Germline CDR1 is SNHLY and CDR2 is FYNNEI. The length of the CDR3 is 14 residues. Deletions cut 2 bases from V and 1 base from J, with 8 bases between. The full variable domain, rest sourced from reference TRBV2 and TRBJ1-1, is EPEVTQTPSHQVTQMGQEVILRCVPISNHLYFYWYRQILGQKVEFLVSFYNNEISEKSEIFDDQFSVERPDGSNFTLKIRSTKLEDSAMYFCASSESGGNTEAFFGQGTRLTVV.

This clone was seen more than once but under ten times. The chain uses TRBV4-1 and TRBJ1-5; 7 nucleotides line up with TRBD1. CDR1 and CDR2 from the germline V gene are MGHRA and YSYEKL. After removal of 0 bases from V and 0 bases from J, the junction contained 14 bases not matched to a gene. The CDR3 runs to 20 residues. The DNA of the CDR3 is TGCGCCAGCAGCCAAGATCCGTACAGGGGACCCAAGAATAGCAATCAGCCCCAGCATTTT. Amino acid sequence: CASSQDPYRGPKNSNQPQHF.